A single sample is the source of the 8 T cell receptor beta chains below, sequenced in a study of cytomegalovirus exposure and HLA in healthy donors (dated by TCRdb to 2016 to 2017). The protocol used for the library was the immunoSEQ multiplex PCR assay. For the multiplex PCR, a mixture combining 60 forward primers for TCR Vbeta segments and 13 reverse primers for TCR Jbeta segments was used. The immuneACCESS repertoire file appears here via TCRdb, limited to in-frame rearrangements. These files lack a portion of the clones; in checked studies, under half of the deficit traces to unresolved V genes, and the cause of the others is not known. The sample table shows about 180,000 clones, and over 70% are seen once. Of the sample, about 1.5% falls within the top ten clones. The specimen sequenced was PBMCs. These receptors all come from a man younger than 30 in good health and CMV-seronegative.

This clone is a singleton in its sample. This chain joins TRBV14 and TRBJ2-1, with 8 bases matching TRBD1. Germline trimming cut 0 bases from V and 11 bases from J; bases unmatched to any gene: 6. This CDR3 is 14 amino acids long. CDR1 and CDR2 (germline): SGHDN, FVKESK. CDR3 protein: CASSQDLQGAKQFF. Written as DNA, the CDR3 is TGTGCCAGCAGCCAAGATCTCCAGGGGGCGAAGCAGTTCTTC.

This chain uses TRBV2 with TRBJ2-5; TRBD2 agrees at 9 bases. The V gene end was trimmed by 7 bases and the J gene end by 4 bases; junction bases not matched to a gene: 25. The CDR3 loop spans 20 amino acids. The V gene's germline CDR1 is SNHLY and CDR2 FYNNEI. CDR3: CASMKSRASGINRVRETQYF. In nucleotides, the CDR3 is TGTGCCAGCATGAAGAGTAGGGCTAGCGGGATTAATCGGGTGAGAGAGACCCAGTACTTC.

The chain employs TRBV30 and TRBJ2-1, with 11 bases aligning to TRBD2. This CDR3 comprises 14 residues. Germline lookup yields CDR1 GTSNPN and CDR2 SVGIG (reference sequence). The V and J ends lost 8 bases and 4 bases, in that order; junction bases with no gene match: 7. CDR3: CARSLAGGYNEQFF. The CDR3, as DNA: TGTGCCCGCTCCCTAGCGGGGGGTTACAATGAGCAGTTCTTC.

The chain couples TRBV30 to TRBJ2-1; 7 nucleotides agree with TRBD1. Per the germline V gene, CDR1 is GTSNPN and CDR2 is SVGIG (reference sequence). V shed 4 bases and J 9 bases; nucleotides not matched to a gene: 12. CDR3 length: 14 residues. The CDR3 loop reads CAWNLQGVAGEQFF. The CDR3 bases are TGTGCCTGGAACCTTCAGGGGGTGGCGGGTGAGCAGTTCTTC.

CDR3 coding DNA: TGTGCCAGCAGCTTCATACTAGCGGAATCCTACGAGCAGTACTTC. It translates to CASSFILAESYEQYF. The rearrangement links TRBV5-6 to TRBJ2-7, with 8 bases identical to TRBD2. The CDR3 sequence is 15 residues long. Trimming took 2 bases from V and 1 from J; bases not matched to a gene: 5. Germline values: CDR1 SGHDT, CDR2 YYEEEE.

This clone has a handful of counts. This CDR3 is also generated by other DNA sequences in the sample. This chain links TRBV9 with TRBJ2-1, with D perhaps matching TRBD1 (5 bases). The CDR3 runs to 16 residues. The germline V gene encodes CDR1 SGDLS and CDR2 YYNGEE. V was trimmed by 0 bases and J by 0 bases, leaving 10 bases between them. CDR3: CASSVGGGDSYNEQFF. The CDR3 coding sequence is TGTGCCAGCAGCGTAGGGGGCGGCGACTCCTACAATGAGCAGTTCTTC.

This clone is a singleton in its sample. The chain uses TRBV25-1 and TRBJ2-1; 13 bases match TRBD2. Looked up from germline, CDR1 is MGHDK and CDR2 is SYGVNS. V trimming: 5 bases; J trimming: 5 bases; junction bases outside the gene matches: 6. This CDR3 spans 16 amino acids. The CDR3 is CASSTTSGRADNEQFF. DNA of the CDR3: TGTGCCAGCAGTACAACTAGCGGGAGGGCCGACAATGAGCAGTTCTTC. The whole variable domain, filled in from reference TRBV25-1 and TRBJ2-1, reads EADIYQTPRYLVIGTGKKITLECSQTMGHDKMYWYQQDPGMELHLIHYSYGVNSTEKGDLSSESTVSRIRTEHFPLTLESARPSHTSQYLCASSTTSGRADNEQFFGPGTRLTVL.

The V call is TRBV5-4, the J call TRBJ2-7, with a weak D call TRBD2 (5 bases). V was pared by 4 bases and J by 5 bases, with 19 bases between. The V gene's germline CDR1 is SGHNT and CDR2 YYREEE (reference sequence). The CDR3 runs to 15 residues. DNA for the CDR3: TGTGCCAGCAGCCAAACCCCGAGGGTCATAAACGAGCAGTACTTC. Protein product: CASSQTPRVINEQYF.